One sample yielded the 28 T cell receptor beta chains listed below, sequenced in a study of control samples from healthy donors and cancer patients. TCRdb keeps only in-frame clones here, not all; method: immunoSEQ multiplex PCR. The sample has 120,000 or so clones, approximately 90% seen once. Sequencing used blood. Every receptor here comes from a man aged 18 to 29 in good health.

This rearrangement joins TRBV5-6 to TRBJ2-3, with D possibly TRBD2 on 6 matching bases. CDR1 SGHDT and CDR2 YYEEEE come from the germline V gene. The V and J ends lost 0 bases and 0 bases respectively, with 8 bases between them. The CDR3 totals 15 residues. DNA of the CDR3: TGTGCCAGCAGCTTGGCCGGGACTAGCACAGATACGCAGTATTTT. This gives the protein CASSLAGTSTDTQYF.

The chain carries TRBV7-9 and TRBJ1-2; a possible D gene is TRBD1 (6 bases). Deletions cut 4 bases from V and 8 bases from J, with 17 bases between. Germline V gene lookup returns CDR1 SEHNR and CDR2 FQNEAQ (reference sequence). The CDR3 consists of 14 residues. The CDR3 reads CASSSSGGPWGYTF. CDR3 in DNA: TGTGCCAGCAGCTCCTCGGGGGGGCCATGGGGCTACACCTTC.

This chain uses TRBV11-3 with TRBJ2-3; weak D call: TRBD2 (5 bases). The germline V gene has CDR1 SGHNT and CDR2 YENEEA. V was clipped by 6 bases and J by 4 bases, with 14 bases between them. The CDR3 extends over 14 amino acids. The CDR3 reads CASSRGPSPDTQYF. The CDR3 DNA is TGTGCCAGCAGTCGAGGACCTAGCCCAGATACGCAGTATTTT.

This clone was counted once. V usage is TRBV27 and J usage is TRBJ1-1, with D unresolved. Germline CDR1 and CDR2: MNHEY and SMNVEV (reference sequence). V shed 5 bases and J shed 3 bases, with 16 bases lying between them. The CDR3 length is 15 residues. The CDR3 is CASSGASGSDTEAFF. The CDR3 DNA reads as TGTGCCAGCAGTGGCGCCTCGGGGTCCGACACTGAAGCTTTCTTT.

The V call is TRBV5-6, the J call TRBJ1-4, with a weak D call TRBD1 (6 bases). Germline-derived CDR1 and CDR2 are SGHDT and YYEEEE. The CDR3 sequence is 14 residues long. V was trimmed by 3 bases and J by 7 bases, leaving 13 bases between them. The DNA for the CDR3 is TGTGCCAGCAGCTCGGACAGAACGGGTGAAAAACTGTTTTTT. Amino acids: CASSSDRTGEKLFF.

The chain employs TRBV10-3 and TRBJ2-7; tentative D call: TRBD1 (5 bases). The V end was cut by 10 bases, the J end by 0 bases, with 10 bases between. Per germline, CDR1 ENHRY and CDR2 SYGVKD. This CDR3 spans 12 amino acids. CDR3 protein: CATQDVSYEQYF. The CDR3 nucleotides are TGTGCCACACAGGACGTCTCCTACGAGCAGTACTTC.

This chain uses TRBV5-1 with TRBJ1-1, with D unclear. Trimming removed 4 bases at V and 0 bases at J, with 7 bases between. Germline assignment: CDR1 SGHRS and CDR2 YFSETQ. The CDR3 is made up of 13 amino acids. The CDR3 sequence is CASSGGMNTEAFF. CDR3 DNA: TGCGCCAGCAGCGGAGGAATGAACACTGAAGCTTTCTTT.

The CDR3 nucleotides are TGCGCCAGCAGTCCATTCAATGAGCAGTTCTTC. Encoded protein: CASSPFNEQFF. The rearrangement joins TRBV10-1 to TRBJ2-1; D remains unclear. Germline V gene lookup returns CDR1 WNHNN and CDR2 SYGVQD (reference sequence). The length of the CDR3 is 11 residues. Trimming removed 5 bases at V and 6 bases at J, with 5 bases between.

V usage is TRBV11-3 and J usage is TRBJ1-1; 9 bases align to TRBD1. CDR1 and CDR2 (germline): SGHNT, YENEEA. There are 15 residues in the CDR3. V was pared by 5 bases and J by 3 bases, with 7 bases of the junction left unmatched. The CDR3 loop is CASSQNRGQYTEAFF. CDR3 bases: TGTGCCAGCAGCCAGAACAGGGGGCAGTACACTGAAGCTTTCTTT. Looking up the rest from reference TRBV11-3 and TRBJ1-1 gives the full variable domain: EAGVVQSPRYKIIEKKQPVAFWCNPISGHNTLYWYLQNLGQGPELLIRYENEEAVDDSQLPKDRFSAERLKGVDSTLKIQPAELGDSAVYLCASSQNRGQYTEAFFGQGTRLTVV.

This rearrangement joins TRBV19 to TRBJ2-7, with 7 nucleotides matching TRBD2. Germline V lookup: CDR1 LNHDA, CDR2 SQIVND (reference sequence). The CDR3 is 13 residues long. V dropped 8 bases and J dropped 3; count of bases not matched to a gene: 7. The CDR3 sequence: CASRASGDYEQYF. CDR3 DNA sequence: TGTGCCAGTCGGGCTAGCGGAGACTACGAGCAGTACTTC.

The chain has TRBV18 and TRBJ1-6; the D is unclear. The CDR3 totals 16 residues. V lost 3 bases, J lost 7 bases, and 16 bases lay in between. CDR1 is KGHSH, CDR2 LQKENI, per germline. CDR3 sequence: CASSPNPRAANSPLHF. The CDR3 coding sequence is TGTGCCAGCTCACCCAATCCTCGTGCGGCCAATTCACCCCTCCACTTT.

The genes are TRBV5-6 and TRBJ1-1, with D unresolved. V lost 6 bases and J 0 bases, leaving 21 bases between the germline ends. The V gene's germline CDR1 is SGHDT and CDR2 YYEEEE. The CDR3 spans 17 residues. CDR3 bases: TGTGCCAGCACCACTTTACCTTTCGGTTACCTGAACACTGAAGCTTTCTTT. Amino acid sequence: CASTTLPFGYLNTEAFF.

CDR3 DNA sequence: TGTGCCAGCAGCCCAGGGACTAGCGGGAGCCTTCTCACCGGGGAGCTGTTTTTT. Protein sequence: CASSPGTSGSLLTGELFF. This sequence joins TRBV5-4 and TRBJ2-2; 14 positions match TRBD2. The CDR3 totals 18 residues. V gave up 4 bases and J gave up 4 bases; unmatched junction bases: 9. Germline loops: CDR1 SGHNT, CDR2 YYREEE (reference sequence).

The V gene is TRBV6-2 or TRBV6-3, the J gene TRBJ1-1, with D possibly being TRBD1 (6 bases). The V end was cut by 6 bases, the J end by 4 bases, with 18 bases between. The CDR3 sequence is 15 residues long. Germline V CDR1 and CDR2: MNHEY, SVGEGT. Here the CDR3 reads CASSPAGRGSTEAFF. The CDR3 nucleotides read TGTGCCAGCAGCCCCGCCGGAAGGGGGAGCACTGAAGCTTTCTTT.

DNA for the CDR3: TGTGCCAGCAGCGTAGCGCTGGAGACAGGGGATAATTCACCCCTCCACTTT. Translation gives CASSVALETGDNSPLHF. This sequence joins TRBV9 and TRBJ1-6; 8 bases fit TRBD1. The ends lost 0 bases at V and 5 bases at J; junction bases unmatched: 7. Germline V gene sequence: CDR1 SGDLS, CDR2 YYNGEE. CDR3 length: 17 amino acids.

The CDR3 spells CASSIALAGEHNEQFF. CDR3 bases: TGCGCCAGCAGTATTGCACTAGCGGGGGAACACAATGAGCAGTTCTTC. This chain connects TRBV5-1 to TRBJ2-1, with 11 positions matching TRBD2. The J segment lost 5 bases and the V segment lost 5 bases, leaving 9 bases of the junction unmatched. CDR3 length: 16 residues. Germline lookup yields CDR1 SGHRS and CDR2 YFSETQ.

The chain has TRBV6-5 and TRBJ1-1; D may be TRBD1 (6 bases). There are 14 residues in the CDR3. The germline V gene has CDR1 MNHEY and CDR2 SVGAGI. The V and J ends lost 6 bases and 4 bases respectively, with 15 bases between them. The CDR3 here is CASSRTAPGTEAFF. The CDR3 DNA sequence: TGTGCCAGCAGCCGGACAGCCCCAGGCACTGAAGCTTTCTTT.

This clone was seen only once. The chain links TRBV11-2 to TRBJ1-4; D may be TRBD1 (5 bases). This CDR3 has 12 residues. Germline values: CDR1 SGHAT, CDR2 FQNNGV. V dropped 5 bases and J dropped 8 bases, with 9 bases sitting between them. The CDR3 DNA is TGTGCCAGCAGCCGGGGGGTGGAAAAACTGTTTTTT. This gives the protein CASSRGVEKLFF. Full variable domain (outside the CDR3, taken from reference TRBV11-2 and TRBJ1-4): EAGVAQSPRYKIIEKRQSVAFWCNPISGHATLYWYQQILGQGPKLLIQFQNNGVVDDSQLPKDRFSAERLKGVDSTLKIQPAKLEDSAVYLCASSRGVEKLFFGSGTQLSVL.

The table lists this clone with a count of one. The chain is built from TRBV12-3 or TRBV12-4 and TRBJ1-5; D call uncertain. This CDR3 spans 13 amino acids. Trimming took 2 bases from V and 4 from J, leaving 6 bases between them. CDR3 bases: TGTGCCAGCAGTTTACACCCTAATCAGCCCCAGCATTTT. Translation: CASSLHPNQPQHF.

V usage is TRBV7-9 and J usage is TRBJ2-7; tentative D call: TRBD2 (6 bases). The CDR3 loop spans 13 amino acids. The V end lost 0 bases, the J end lost 5 bases, and 8 bases lay between the germline ends. The V gene's germline CDR1 is SEHNR and CDR2 FQNEAQ (reference sequence). The CDR3 sequence: CASSLAGGNEQYF. In DNA, the CDR3 is TGTGCCAGCAGCTTAGCCGGAGGGAACGAGCAGTACTTC.

This chain connects TRBV27 to TRBJ2-5, with D possibly TRBD2 on 6 matching bases. The CDR3 spans 14 residues. V was trimmed by 3 bases and J by 5 bases, leaving 13 bases between them. CDR1 MNHEY and CDR2 SMNVEV come from the germline V gene (reference sequence). CDR3 nucleotides: TGTGCCAGCAGTTTTTCGGCAGGGAGGGAGACCCAGTACTTC. Protein sequence: CASSFSAGRETQYF.

V gene TRBV11-2 combines with J gene TRBJ2-2; TRBD1 or TRBD2 may be the D gene (6 bases each). This CDR3 is built from 17 residues. V lost 11 bases, J lost 0 bases, and 22 bases lay in between. Per germline, CDR1 SGHAT and CDR2 FQNNGV. The CDR3: CAHTGDTNPANTGELFF. As DNA, the CDR3 is TGTGCCCATACGGGGGACACTAACCCAGCGAACACCGGGGAGCTGTTTTTT. The full variable domain, in which reference TRBV11-2 and TRBJ2-2 provide the parts outside the CDR3, is EAGVAQSPRYKIIEKRQSVAFWCNPISGHATLYWYQQILGQGPKLLIQFQNNGVVDDSQLPKDRFSAERLKGVDSTLKIQPAKLEDSAVYLCAHTGDTNPANTGELFFGEGSRLTVL.

The rearrangement links TRBV9 to TRBJ1-3; weak D call: TRBD1 (5 bases). The germline V gene encodes CDR1 SGDLS and CDR2 YYNGEE. CDR3 length: 15 amino acids. Trimming took off 3 bases at V and 4 bases at J, with 14 bases between the two ends. CDR3 in amino acids: CASSAAQGPGNTIYF. For the CDR3, the DNA is TGTGCCAGCAGCGCCGCCCAGGGTCCCGGAAACACCATATATTTT.

The genes are TRBV7-9 and TRBJ2-5, with D tentatively TRBD1 (6 bases). This CDR3 is 16 amino acids long. Germline lookup yields CDR1 SEHNR and CDR2 FQNEAQ (reference sequence). V gave up 2 bases and J gave up 4 bases, with 17 bases separating them. This CDR3 is CASSLFGGTAGETQYF. The DNA of the CDR3 is TGTGCCAGCAGCTTATTTGGGGGCACGGCGGGAGAGACCCAGTACTTC.

This clone was seen just once. The CDR3 here is CASTLRGGSIEQYF. CDR3 coding DNA: TGCGCCAGCACCTTAAGGGGAGGCTCGATCGAGCAGTACTTC. The rearrangement links TRBV5-1 to TRBJ2-7, with D possibly TRBD2 on 6 matching bases. Per germline, CDR1 SGHRS and CDR2 YFSETQ. The V gene lost 6 bases and the J gene lost 6 bases, with 19 bases spanning the gap. The CDR3 covers 14 residues.

J is TRBJ1-2 and V is TRBV9; D may be TRBD1 (5 bases). Germline lookup yields CDR1 SGDLS and CDR2 YYNGEE. There are 15 residues in the CDR3. Between the trimmed V and J ends, which lost 4 bases and 6 bases, there was a span of 19 bases. The CDR3 DNA reads TGTGCCAGCAGCCCTTCCTGGGGCCCTCCGGATGGCTACACCTTC. Translation gives CASSPSWGPPDGYTF.

The chain uses TRBV7-9 and TRBJ1-2, with D possibly TRBD1 on 5 matching bases. Germline V gene sequence: CDR1 SEHNR, CDR2 FQNEAQ (reference sequence). The length of the CDR3 is 17 residues. V lost 3 bases and J 8 bases, leaving 25 bases between the germline ends. CDR3 region: CASSFLSAQGGAGGYTF. The CDR3 nucleotides are TGTGCCAGCAGCTTTTTATCAGCGCAGGGAGGTGCGGGGGGCTACACCTTC.

V usage is TRBV5-1 and J usage is TRBJ2-7, with 8 bases aligning to TRBD2. CDR3 length equals 15 residues. Per the germline V gene, CDR1 is SGHRS and CDR2 is YFSETQ. Losses at the gene ends were 4 bases for V and 1 base for J; bases not matched to a gene: 7. The CDR3 region has the DNA TGCGCCAGCAGCGCAAGCGGGGGCGCGTCCTACGAGCAGTACTTC. It encodes CASSASGGASYEQYF.